This T cell receptor beta chain appears in the sequencing data of a study of OX40 agonist ivuxolimab in advanced cancers. Study-level background: Patients treated during dose escalation were battling hepatocellular carcinoma, melanoma, renal cell or head and neck cancer. The study's findings and limits: Dose levels from 0.1 to 3.0 mg/kg saw CD4+ and CD8+ blood T cells expand clonally by week 6. CD8+ T cells showed, on average, more clonal expansion than CD4+ cells.

As concerns this clone: Antigen: not known.

From germline, CDR1 is MNHEY and CDR2 SVGAGI. The CDR3 runs to 12 residues. V was shortened by 4 bases and J by 8 bases, with 6 bases between the two germline ends. Produced via immunoSEQ multiplex PCR; TCRdb's table is partial and in-frame only. Of roughly 58,000 clones listed, approximately 80% were seen once; the top ten hold approximately 2.8%. Sequenced here: CD4+ or CD8+ T cells sorted from blood, sampled in a trial of the OX40 agonist ivuxolimab. The chain carries TRBV6-5 and TRBJ1-6, with D unclear. The TCR comes from an adult with an advanced solid tumor such as melanoma, head and neck, liver or kidney cancer. CDR3 DNA sequence: TGTGCCAGCAGTTGGAGGGATTCACCCCTCCACTTT. This codes for CASSWRDSPLHF.